The entry below gives a single TCR beta chain sequence along with its context. Its target is unknown. Researchers ran the PCR with 60 Vbeta and 13 Jbeta primers. Clones were sequenced by immunoSEQ multiplex PCR, and TCRdb holds only the in-frame ones, with some missing. This table holds 150,000 to 200,000 clones, roughly 78% found once. This entry belongs to a study of cytomegalovirus exposure and HLA in healthy donors. Points from the study as a whole: HLA alleles were associated with roughly 17,000 TCR beta sequences in a later analysis at 0.05 false discovery rate. Several V segments, TRBV6-2 and TRBV6-3 among them, could not be told apart and were dropped. A further, later analysis showed that HLA-associated TCR beta chains (compared with equally common others) were more clonally expanded.

The CDR3 has 15 amino acids. The ends lost 2 bases at V and 10 bases at J; junction bases unmatched: 6. CDR1 WSHSY and CDR2 SAAADI come from the germline V gene. The sequenced sample was PBMCs. This chain links TRBV10-2 with TRBJ1-6; 9 nucleotides align to TRBD1. The TCR originated in a woman in her 50s in good health and CMV-seropositive. The CDR3 reads CASSEIDRGSSPLHF. CDR3 coding DNA: TGCGCCAGCAGTGAGATCGACAGGGGGAGCTCACCCCTCCACTTT.